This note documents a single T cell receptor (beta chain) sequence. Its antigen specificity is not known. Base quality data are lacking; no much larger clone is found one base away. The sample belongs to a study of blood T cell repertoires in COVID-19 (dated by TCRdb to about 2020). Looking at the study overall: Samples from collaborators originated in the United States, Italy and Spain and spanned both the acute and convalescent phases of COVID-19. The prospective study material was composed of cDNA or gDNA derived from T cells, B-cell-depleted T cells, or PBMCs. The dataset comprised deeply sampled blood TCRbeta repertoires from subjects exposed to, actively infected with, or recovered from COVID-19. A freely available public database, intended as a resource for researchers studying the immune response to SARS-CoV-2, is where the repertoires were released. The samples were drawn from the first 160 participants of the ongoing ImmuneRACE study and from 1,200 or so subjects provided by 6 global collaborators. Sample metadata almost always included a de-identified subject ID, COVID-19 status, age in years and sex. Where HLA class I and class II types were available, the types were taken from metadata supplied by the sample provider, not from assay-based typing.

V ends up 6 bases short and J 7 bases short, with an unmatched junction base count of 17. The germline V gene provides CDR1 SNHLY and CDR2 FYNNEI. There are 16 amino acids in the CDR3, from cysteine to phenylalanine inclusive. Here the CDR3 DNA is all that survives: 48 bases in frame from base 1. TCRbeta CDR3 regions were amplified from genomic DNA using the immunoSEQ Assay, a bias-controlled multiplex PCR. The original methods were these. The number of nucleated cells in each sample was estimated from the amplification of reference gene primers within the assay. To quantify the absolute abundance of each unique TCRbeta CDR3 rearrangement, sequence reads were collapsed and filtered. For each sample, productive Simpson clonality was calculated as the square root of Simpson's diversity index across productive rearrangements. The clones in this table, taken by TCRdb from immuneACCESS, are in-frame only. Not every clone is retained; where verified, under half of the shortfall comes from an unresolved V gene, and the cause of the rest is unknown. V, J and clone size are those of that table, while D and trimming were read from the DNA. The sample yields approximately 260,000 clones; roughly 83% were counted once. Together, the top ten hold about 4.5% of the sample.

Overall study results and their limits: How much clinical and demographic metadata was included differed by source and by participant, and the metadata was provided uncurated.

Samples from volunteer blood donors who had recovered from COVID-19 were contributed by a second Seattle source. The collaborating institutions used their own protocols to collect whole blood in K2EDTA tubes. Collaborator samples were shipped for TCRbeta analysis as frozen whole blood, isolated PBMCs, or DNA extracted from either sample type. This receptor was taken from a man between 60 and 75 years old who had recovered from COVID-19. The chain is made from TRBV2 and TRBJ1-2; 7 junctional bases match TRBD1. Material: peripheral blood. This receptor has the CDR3 CASRRGVATGSRGYTF. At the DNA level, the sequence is TGTGCCAGCAGGAGGGGGGTGGCGACAGGGTCTCGTGGCTACACCTTC.